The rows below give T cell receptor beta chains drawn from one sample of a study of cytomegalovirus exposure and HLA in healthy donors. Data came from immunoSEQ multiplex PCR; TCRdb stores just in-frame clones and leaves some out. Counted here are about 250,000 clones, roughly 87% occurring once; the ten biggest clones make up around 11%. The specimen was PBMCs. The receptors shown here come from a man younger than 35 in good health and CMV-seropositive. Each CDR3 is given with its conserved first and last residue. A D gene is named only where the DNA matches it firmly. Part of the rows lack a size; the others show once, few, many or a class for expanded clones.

TGCGCCAGCAGCGTAACCGGTGTTTACGAGCAGTACTTC CASSVTGVYEQYF TRBJ2-7 - TRBV5-1 -
TGTGCCAGCACCAGGGTGGGTAATGAGCAGTTCTTC CASTRVGNEQFF TRBJ2-1 - TRBV6-1 -
TGTGCCAGCAGCCAGGAACAGGGGGAGAACACTGAAGCTTTCTTT CASSQEQGENTEAFF TRBJ1-1 TRBD1 TRBV4-2 -
TGTGCCAGCAGCTTCCTTCAGGGCGGCGAGACCCAGTACTTC CASSFLQGGETQYF TRBJ2-5 - TRBV7-9 -
TGTGCCAGCAGCTCCCGACAGAATGAGCAGTTCTTC CASSSRQNEQFF TRBJ2-1 - TRBV11-3 -
TGTGCCAGCAGCTTAGGGTCAGGGCTGATGGAGCAGTTCTTC CASSLGSGLMEQFF TRBJ2-1 - TRBV7-8 -
TGTGCCAGCAGCTTAGCGGGGGGCGGCAATGAAAAACTGTTTTTT CASSLAGGGNEKLFF TRBJ1-4 - TRBV7-9 -
TGTGCCAGCAGCTCACAGGGGGCAGGAGGAAACACCATATATTTT CASSSQGAGGNTIYF TRBJ1-3 TRBD1 TRBV7-2 -
TGTGCCAGCAGTCCGGAAGTCCGTCTAGCGGCCACATCCTACGAGCAGTACTTC CASSPEVRLAATSYEQYF TRBJ2-7 TRBD2 TRBV27 -
TGTGCCAGCAGCGTAGACGGGGCCCCCTACAATGAGCAGTTCTTC CASSVDGAPYNEQFF TRBJ2-1 - TRBV9 -
TGCGCCAGCAGCTTGGGGCTAGCGGGAGGGCCAGATGAGCAGTTCTTC CASSLGLAGGPDEQFF TRBJ2-1 TRBD2 TRBV5-1 -
TGTGCCAGCAATCCCGCTGGGACAGGGGGAATGAACGAGCAGTACTTC CASNPAGTGGMNEQYF TRBJ2-7 TRBD1 TRBV28 -
TGCGCCAGCAGCCAAGATGCCGGAGGGGATCAGCCCCAGCATTTT CASSQDAGGDQPQHF TRBJ1-5 - TRBV4-1 -
TGTGCCAGCAGCCGGCCGGGACTCAATGAGCAGTTCTTC CASSRPGLNEQFF TRBJ2-1 - TRBV9 -
TGTGCCAGCAGCTTCAAATCGACAGGGGCTTCCTACGAGCAGTACTTC CASSFKSTGASYEQYF TRBJ2-7 TRBD1 TRBV5-4 -
TGTGCCTGGAGTAAGGGACAGAGACTAACCGGGGAGCTGTTTTTT CAWSKGQRLTGELFF TRBJ2-2 TRBD1 TRBV30 -
TGCGCCAGCAGTAGGAGGGGGGGTGTGCCTGAAGCTTTCTTT CASSRRGGVPEAFF TRBJ1-1 - TRBV23-1 few
TGTGCCAGCAGTGAGGGGTGGGGCTACACCTTC CASSEGWGYTF TRBJ1-2 - TRBV25-1 -
TGTGCCAGCAGTTACTCGTCGGGGTTGGGTACGCAGTATTTT CASSYSSGLGTQYF TRBJ2-3 - TRBV6-6 once
TGTGCCAGCAGTCCCCCGGGGGGAAACCAAGAGACCCAGTACTTC CASSPPGGNQETQYF TRBJ2-5 TRBD2 TRBV6-1 -
TGTGCCTGGAGTGCCCCGGACCGTGAGGAGACCCAGTACTTC CAWSAPDREETQYF TRBJ2-5 - TRBV30 -
TGTGCCATCAGTGATCTTGGTAGCGGGACCTTCGCTAGCACAGATACGCAGTATTTT CAISDLGSGTFASTDTQYF TRBJ2-3 TRBD2 TRBV10-3 -
TGTGCCATACGTGGGGGTCCCTTCAGAAACACCATATATTTT CAIRGGPFRNTIYF TRBJ1-3 - TRBV27 many
TGTGCCACCGGATTAGCGGATCACTACGAGCAGTACTTC CATGLADHYEQYF TRBJ2-7 - TRBV15 -
TGTGCCAGCAGCCGCTCCAACCAGGGACGGAAAAACTATGGCTACACCTTC CASSRSNQGRKNYGYTF TRBJ1-2 - TRBV7-9 -
TGTGCCAGCACCAAGTCCCGGGACAGGGGAAATCAGCCCCAGCATTTT CASTKSRDRGNQPQHF TRBJ1-5 TRBD1 TRBV28 once
TGTGCCAGCAGCTTAGGTTATAGCGGGAGCGCCGGGGAGCTGTTTTTT CASSLGYSGSAGELFF TRBJ2-2 TRBD2 TRBV11-2 -
TGTGCCAGCAGTAAAGGACTAGCGGGAGTTATGAAGACCCAGTACTTC CASSKGLAGVMKTQYF TRBJ2-5 TRBD2 TRBV2 -
TGCGCCAGCAGCAGGCCACAGGGTTCGGGTCCTGGCAATGAGCAGTTCTTC CASSRPQGSGPGNEQFF TRBJ2-1 - TRBV5-1 -
TGTGCCAGCAGCTTGGGGCAGTACAGGTACAATGAGCAGTTCTTC CASSLGQYRYNEQFF TRBJ2-1 - TRBV5-4 -
TGCAGCGTTGAAGGGCCTAGGGGGGAGAGCACAGATACGCAGTATTTT CSVEGPRGESTDTQYF TRBJ2-3 - TRBV29-1 once
TGTGCCAGCAGCCGCGTATCTGGAAACACCATATATTTT CASSRVSGNTIYF TRBJ1-3 - TRBV7-9 -
TGTGCCAGCAGTGAACTAGGTAGCGGGGCCAACGTCCTGACTTTC CASSELGSGANVLTF TRBJ2-6 - TRBV27 few
TGTGCCAGCAGCTTCCTAGGACCCCAGATCACAGATACGCAGTATTTT CASSFLGPQITDTQYF TRBJ2-3 - TRBV5-6 -
TGCGCCAGCAGCCCCGGGGCCAACAGGGGGAACTATGGCTACACCTTC CASSPGANRGNYGYTF TRBJ1-2 TRBD1 TRBV5-1 -
TGTGCCAGTAGTGACCGGGGATTCGGAACTGAAGCTTTCTTT CASSDRGFGTEAFF TRBJ1-1 - TRBV19 -
TGTGCCATCAGTGAGGAGGTAGACCTCACAGATACGCAGTATTTT CAISEEVDLTDTQYF TRBJ2-3 - TRBV10-3 -
TGTGCCAGCAGTTCGGGACAGGGGTACTATGGCTACACCTTC CASSSGQGYYGYTF TRBJ1-2 TRBD1 TRBV28 -
TGTGCCAGCAGCTCAGACGTGACCTACGAGCAGTACTTC CASSSDVTYEQYF TRBJ2-7 - TRBV5-5 -
TGTGCCAGCAGCGCTACGGGACAGGGGAACACCGGGGAGCTGTTTTTT CASSATGQGNTGELFF TRBJ2-2 TRBD1 TRBV9 -
TGTGCCAGCAGTTTAGCCGCATTCCGGGTCAGCTACGAGCAGTACTTC CASSLAAFRVSYEQYF TRBJ2-7 - TRBV28 -
TGCGCCAGCAGCCAAGACCGCGAGGGGAAGAACTATGGCTACACCTTC CASSQDREGKNYGYTF TRBJ1-2 - TRBV4-1 -